This T cell receptor (beta chain) was identified during a study of blood T cell repertoires in COVID-19. Whole-study context: Specimens from acute and convalescent COVID-19 originated in the United States, Italy and Spain.

How the authors handled the data: It was from reference gene primer amplification that nucleated cell counts were estimated. Measured with immunoSEQ multiplex PCR; TCRdb has only the in-frame clones, and not every one. V and J calls and clone size come straight from that table; D and trimming were deduced from the DNA. The sample yields roughly 67,000 clones, roughly 80% seen once. The CDR3 has 14 residues. CDR1 is SGHTA, CDR2 FQGNSA, per germline. The V end was cut by 5 bases, the J end by 2 bases, with 11 bases between. The chain is built from TRBV7-2 and TRBJ2-3; D gene unclear. The sample was peripheral blood. The receptor's source is a woman aged 50 to 65 with active or convalescent COVID-19. CDR3: CASSLGGITDTQYF. In nucleotides, the CDR3 is TGTGCCAGCAGCCTAGGCGGTATCACAGATACGCAGTATTTT.